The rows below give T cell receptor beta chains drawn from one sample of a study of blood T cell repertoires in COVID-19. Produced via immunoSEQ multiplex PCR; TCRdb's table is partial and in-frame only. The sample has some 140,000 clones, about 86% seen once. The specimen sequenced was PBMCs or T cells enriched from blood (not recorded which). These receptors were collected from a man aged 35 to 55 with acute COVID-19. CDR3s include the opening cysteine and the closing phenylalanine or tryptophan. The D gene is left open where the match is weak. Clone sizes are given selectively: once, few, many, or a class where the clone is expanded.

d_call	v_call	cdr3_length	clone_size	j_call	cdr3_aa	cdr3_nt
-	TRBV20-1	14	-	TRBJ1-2	CSASSGKENYGYTF	TGCAGTGCTAGTAGCGGAAAGGAAAACTATGGCTACACCTTC
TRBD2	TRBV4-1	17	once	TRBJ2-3	CASSYTPTSGSTDTQYF	TGCGCCAGCAGCTACACCCCGACTAGCGGGAGCACAGATACGCAGTATTTT
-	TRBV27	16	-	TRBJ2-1	CASSLGLDPSYNEQFF	TGTGCCAGCAGTCTCGGTCTAGATCCTTCCTACAATGAGCAGTTCTTC
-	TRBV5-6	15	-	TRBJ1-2	CASSSPGPSLYGYTF	TGTGCCAGCAGCTCTCCGGGTCCTTCCCTCTATGGCTACACCTTC
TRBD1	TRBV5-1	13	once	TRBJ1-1	CASRSPQGGEAFF	TGCGCCAGCAGATCCCCACAGGGGGGAGAAGCTTTCTTT
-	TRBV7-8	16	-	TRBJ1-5	CASSLAFRASDQPQHF	TGTGCCAGCAGCTTAGCGTTCAGGGCTTCGGATCAGCCCCAGCATTTT
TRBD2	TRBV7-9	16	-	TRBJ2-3	CASSLGPSGSTDTQYF	TGTGCCAGCAGCTTAGGGCCTAGCGGTAGCACAGATACGCAGTATTTT
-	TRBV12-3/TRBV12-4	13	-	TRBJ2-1	CASSLPPRNEQFF	TGTGCCAGCAGCCTACCCCCACGGAATGAGCAGTTCTTC
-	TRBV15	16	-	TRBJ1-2	CATSKSRDNSNYGYTF	TGTGCCACCAGCAAATCCCGGGACAACTCTAACTATGGCTACACCTTC
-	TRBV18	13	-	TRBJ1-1	CASSPTDRTGAFF	TGTGCCAGCTCCCCTACCGACAGAACAGGAGCTTTCTTT
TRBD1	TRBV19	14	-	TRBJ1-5	CASSIGDREQPQHF	TGTGCCAGTAGTATCGGGGACAGGGAACAGCCCCAGCATTTT
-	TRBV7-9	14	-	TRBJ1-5	CASSLGGPNQPQHF	TGTGCCAGCAGCTTAGGAGGTCCCAATCAGCCCCAGCATTTT
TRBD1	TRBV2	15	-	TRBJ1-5	CASRTGQGVRQPQHF	TGTGCCAGCAGGACTGGACAGGGAGTGAGACAGCCCCAGCATTTT
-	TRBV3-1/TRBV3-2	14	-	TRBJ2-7	CASSLKGGVHEQYF	TGTGCCAGCAGCCTTAAAGGGGGAGTACACGAGCAGTACTTC